This is a list of T cell receptor beta chains from one sample in a study of blood T cells in healthy people across ages. TCRdb processed the 5' RACE reads anew with MiXCR; each CDR3 protein has one entry. The data hold approximately 1.5 million distinct CDR3 sequences, with about 45% observed a single time. What was sequenced was blood. The receptors here all came from a woman aged 18-29 years in good health. CDR3s include the opening cysteine and the closing phenylalanine or tryptophan. Each record gives: D gene, clone size, V gene, J gene, CDR3 DNA, CDR3 protein. A D gene is named only where the DNA matches it firmly. Clone sizes are given selectively: once, few, many, or a class where the clone is expanded.

D gene: -
clone size: few
V gene: TRBV5-1
J gene: TRBJ2-5
CDR3 DNA: TGCGCCAGCAGCTTGCATGGGGGCGCGGTGGTTGAGCAGTACTTC
CDR3 protein: CASSLHGGAVVEQYF

D gene: -
clone size: -
V gene: TRBV6-2/TRBV6-3
J gene: TRBJ2-7
CDR3 DNA: TGTGCCAGCAGCGAACTCGGGCCCTACGAGCAGTACTTC
CDR3 protein: CASSELGPYEQYF

D gene: -
clone size: -
V gene: TRBV29-1
J gene: TRBJ1-2
CDR3 DNA: TGCAGCGTCGGCCGGAGGGGCAACTATGGCTACACCTTC
CDR3 protein: CSVGRRGNYGYTF

D gene: TRBD1
clone size: -
V gene: TRBV13
J gene: TRBJ2-7
CDR3 DNA: TGTGCCAGCAGCTTAGTACGGACAGGTATCTACGAGCAGTACTTC
CDR3 protein: CASSLVRTGIYEQYF

D gene: -
clone size: -
V gene: TRBV27
J gene: TRBJ1-5
CDR3 DNA: TGTGCCAGCAGTGCTAGGAACAGCATTAATCAGCCCCAGCATTTT
CDR3 protein: CASSARNSINQPQHF

D gene: -
clone size: few
V gene: TRBV30
J gene: TRBJ1-2
CDR3 DNA: TGTGCCTGGACCTACTCCGGGACCCGGAGCAACTATGGCTACACCTTC
CDR3 protein: CAWTYSGTRSNYGYTF

D gene: -
clone size: -
V gene: TRBV2
J gene: TRBJ2-1
CDR3 DNA: TGTGCCAGCAGGGGAATCCTGGGGGTTGAGCAGTTCTTC
CDR3 protein: CASRGILGVEQFF

D gene: TRBD2
clone size: -
V gene: TRBV27
J gene: TRBJ2-7
CDR3 DNA: TGTGCCAACAGTCCCCTGGGACTAGCGGAAACCTACGAGCAGTACTTC
CDR3 protein: CANSPLGLAETYEQYF

D gene: TRBD1
clone size: -
V gene: TRBV19
J gene: TRBJ1-4
CDR3 DNA: TGTGCCAGTAGTACCGGGACAGCAAATAATGAAAAACTGTTTTTT
CDR3 protein: CASSTGTANNEKLFF

D gene: TRBD2
clone size: -
V gene: TRBV7-9
J gene: TRBJ2-1
CDR3 DNA: TGTGCCAGCAGCTTCCCCCCTGGCGGGAGTAATTACTACAATGAGCAGTTCTTC
CDR3 protein: CASSFPPGGSNYYNEQFF

D gene: -
clone size: -
V gene: TRBV7-2
J gene: TRBJ1-2
CDR3 DNA: TGTGCCAGCAGCCCAATGGCGGCTTCCTATGGCTACACCTTC
CDR3 protein: CASSPMAASYGYTF

D gene: -
clone size: few
V gene: TRBV12-3/TRBV12-4
J gene: TRBJ2-1
CDR3 DNA: TGTGCCAGCAGGCAAGGGCAGAATGAGCAGTTCTTC
CDR3 protein: CASRQGQNEQFF

D gene: -
clone size: -
V gene: TRBV5-6
J gene: TRBJ2-5
CDR3 DNA: TGTGCCAGCAGCTGGGGCGGGACTGGGCTATACAATGAGCAGTACTTC
CDR3 protein: CASSWGGTGLYNEQYF

D gene: TRBD2
clone size: -
V gene: TRBV29-1
J gene: TRBJ2-7
CDR3 DNA: TGCAGCGTTGGAATAGCGGGAGTGGGATATGAGCAGTACTTC
CDR3 protein: CSVGIAGVGYEQYF

D gene: -
clone size: -
V gene: TRBV7-2
J gene: TRBJ1-1
CDR3 DNA: TGTGCCAGCAGCTTACAGGCAGGGGTGAACACTGAAGCTTTCTTT
CDR3 protein: CASSLQAGVNTEAFF

D gene: -
clone size: few
V gene: TRBV11-2
J gene: TRBJ1-4
CDR3 DNA: TGTGCCAGCAGCCTGGACCGGGACACTAATGAAAAACTGTTTTTT
CDR3 protein: CASSLDRDTNEKLFF

D gene: TRBD2
clone size: few
V gene: TRBV20-1
J gene: TRBJ2-3
CDR3 DNA: TGCAGTGCCGCTAGCGGGGATACGCAGTATTTT
CDR3 protein: CSAASGDTQYF

D gene: TRBD1
clone size: -
V gene: TRBV7-2
J gene: TRBJ1-5
CDR3 DNA: TGTGCCAGCAGCTTAAGACAGGGGAACCATCAGCCCCAGCATTTT
CDR3 protein: CASSLRQGNHQPQHF

D gene: -
clone size: -
V gene: TRBV29-1
J gene: TRBJ2-5
CDR3 DNA: TGCAGCGTTACAAAGACCGGGGAGACCCAGTACTTC
CDR3 protein: CSVTKTGETQYF

D gene: -
clone size: -
V gene: TRBV20-1
J gene: TRBJ2-7
CDR3 DNA: TGCAGTGCTAGATATGGTCTAAGGGGGGTGGCTTACGAGCAGTACTTC
CDR3 protein: CSARYGLRGVAYEQYF

D gene: TRBD2
clone size: few
V gene: TRBV20-1
J gene: TRBJ2-1
CDR3 DNA: TGCAGTGCTAGAGGGCGGGGGTTTTACAATGAGCAGTTCTTC
CDR3 protein: CSARGRGFYNEQFF

D gene: -
clone size: many
V gene: TRBV12-3/TRBV12-4
J gene: TRBJ2-2
CDR3 DNA: TGTGCCAGCACAACTAACCAAGGCTCGTCCGGGGAGCTGTTTTTT
CDR3 protein: CASTTNQGSSGELFF

D gene: -
clone size: -
V gene: TRBV27
J gene: TRBJ2-7
CDR3 DNA: TGTGCCACCCATTCCGACGTATCCTACGAGCAGTACTTC
CDR3 protein: CATHSDVSYEQYF

D gene: -
clone size: -
V gene: TRBV7-9
J gene: TRBJ1-2
CDR3 DNA: TGTGCCAGCAGAGGCGGCGGGGGTCATTATGGCTACACCTTC
CDR3 protein: CASRGGGGHYGYTF

D gene: -
clone size: -
V gene: TRBV9
J gene: TRBJ2-3
CDR3 DNA: TGTGCCAGCAGCGTAGCCTCGAGGCTTACGCAGTATTTT
CDR3 protein: CASSVASRLTQYF

D gene: -
clone size: -
V gene: TRBV29-1
J gene: TRBJ1-4
CDR3 DNA: TGCAGCGTTGCTGGGGGCTATGGAGCAACTAATGAAAAACTGTTTTTT
CDR3 protein: CSVAGGYGATNEKLFF

D gene: -
clone size: -
V gene: TRBV24-1
J gene: TRBJ1-2
CDR3 DNA: TGTGCCACCAGTGCCGAGACGGGTAACTATGGCTACACCTTC
CDR3 protein: CATSAETGNYGYTF

D gene: -
clone size: -
V gene: TRBV4-3
J gene: TRBJ1-2
CDR3 DNA: TGCGCCAGCAGCCAAGAAATGGGGCCCTATGGCTACACCTTC
CDR3 protein: CASSQEMGPYGYTF

D gene: -
clone size: few
V gene: TRBV4-3
J gene: TRBJ2-2
CDR3 DNA: TGCGCCAGCAGCCAAGCAGTGGGAGCGGCTAATACCGGGGAGCTGTTTTTT
CDR3 protein: CASSQAVGAANTGELFF

D gene: -
clone size: -
V gene: TRBV28
J gene: TRBJ2-1
CDR3 DNA: TGTGCCAGCAGACTGGGGGTCCCCAACTACAATGAGCAGTTCTTC
CDR3 protein: CASRLGVPNYNEQFF

D gene: -
clone size: -
V gene: TRBV20-1
J gene: TRBJ2-1
CDR3 DNA: TGCAGTGCTAGAGACTCCATTAGCAATGAGCAGTTCTTC
CDR3 protein: CSARDSISNEQFF

D gene: -
clone size: few
V gene: TRBV10-2
J gene: TRBJ2-7
CDR3 DNA: TGCGCCAGCAGTGAGTCCGGCCTGACCTACGAGCAGTACTTC
CDR3 protein: CASSESGLTYEQYF

D gene: TRBD2
clone size: -
V gene: TRBV2
J gene: TRBJ2-1
CDR3 DNA: TGTGCCAGCAAGGCGGGAGCAGTCTACAATGAGCAGTTCTTC
CDR3 protein: CASKAGAVYNEQFF

D gene: -
clone size: -
V gene: TRBV10-3
J gene: TRBJ2-3
CDR3 DNA: TGTGCCATCAGTGAGCCGGGGAAATCAGATACGCAGTATTTT
CDR3 protein: CAISEPGKSDTQYF

D gene: -
clone size: once
V gene: TRBV4-3
J gene: TRBJ2-3
CDR3 DNA: TGCGCCAGCAGCCAAGATTTCCTAGAGGGAGGATACACAGATACGCAGTATTTT
CDR3 protein: CASSQDFLEGGYTDTQYF

D gene: -
clone size: -
V gene: TRBV6-6
J gene: TRBJ1-2
CDR3 DNA: TGTGCCAGCAGTTATAGGAGCCAGGACGATGGCTACACCTTC
CDR3 protein: CASSYRSQDDGYTF